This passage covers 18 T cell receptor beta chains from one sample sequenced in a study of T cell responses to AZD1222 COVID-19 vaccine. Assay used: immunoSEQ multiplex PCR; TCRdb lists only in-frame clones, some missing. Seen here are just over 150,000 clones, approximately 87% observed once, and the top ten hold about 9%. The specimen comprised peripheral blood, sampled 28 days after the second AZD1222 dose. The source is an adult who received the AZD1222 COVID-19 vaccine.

CDR3 sequence: CASQNWAITEAFF. The CDR3 coding sequence is TGTGCCAGCCAGAACTGGGCGATCACTGAAGCTTTCTTT. This rearrangement joins TRBV6-5 to TRBJ1-1, with no clear D. Germline assignment: CDR1 MNHEY and CDR2 SVGAGI. The CDR3 is 13 residues long. The ends were cut back, 8 bases at V and 4 bases at J, with 14 bases in the middle.

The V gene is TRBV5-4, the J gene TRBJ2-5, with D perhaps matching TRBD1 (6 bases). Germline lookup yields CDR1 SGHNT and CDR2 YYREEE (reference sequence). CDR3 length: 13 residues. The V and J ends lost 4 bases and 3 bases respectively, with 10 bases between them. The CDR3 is CASSPGTKETQYF. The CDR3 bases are TGTGCCAGCAGCCCCGGGACAAAAGAGACCCAGTACTTC.

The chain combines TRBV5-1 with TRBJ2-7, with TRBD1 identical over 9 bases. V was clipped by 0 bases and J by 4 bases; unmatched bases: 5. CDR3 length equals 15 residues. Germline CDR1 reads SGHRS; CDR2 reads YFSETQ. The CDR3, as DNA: TGCGCCAGCAGCTTGGTCGGACAGGGGTGGTACGAGCAGTACTTC. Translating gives CASSLVGQGWYEQYF.

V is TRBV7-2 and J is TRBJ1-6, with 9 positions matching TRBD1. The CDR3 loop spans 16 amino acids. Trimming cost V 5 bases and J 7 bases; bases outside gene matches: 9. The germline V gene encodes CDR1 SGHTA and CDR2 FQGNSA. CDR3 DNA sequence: TGTGCCAGCAGCGGGGGACAGGGTCCCTGGAATTCACCCCTCCACTTT. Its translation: CASSGGQGPWNSPLHF.

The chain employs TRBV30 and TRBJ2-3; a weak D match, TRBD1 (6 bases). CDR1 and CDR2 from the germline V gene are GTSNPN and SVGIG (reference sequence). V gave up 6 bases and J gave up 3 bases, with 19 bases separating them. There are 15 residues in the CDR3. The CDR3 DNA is TGTGCCTGCAAACCGGGACAAACGATGACAGATACGCAGTATTTT. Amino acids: CACKPGQTMTDTQYF.

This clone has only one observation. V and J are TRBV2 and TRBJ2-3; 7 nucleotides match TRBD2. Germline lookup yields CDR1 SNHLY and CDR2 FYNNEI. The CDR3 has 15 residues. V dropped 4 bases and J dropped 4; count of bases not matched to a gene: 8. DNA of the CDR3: TGTGCCAGCAGTGGACTAGCAGGTCGGGCAGATACGCAGTATTTT. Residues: CASSGLAGRADTQYF. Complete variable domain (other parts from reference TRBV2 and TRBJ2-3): EPEVTQTPSHQVTQMGQEVILRCVPISNHLYFYWYRQILGQKVEFLVSFYNNEISEKSEIFDDQFSVERPDGSNFTLKIRSTKLEDSAMYFCASSGLAGRADTQYFGPGTRLTVL.

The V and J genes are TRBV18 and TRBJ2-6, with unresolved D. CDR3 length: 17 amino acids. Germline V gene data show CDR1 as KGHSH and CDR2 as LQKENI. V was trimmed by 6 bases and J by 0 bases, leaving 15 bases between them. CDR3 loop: CASSKENRPSGANVLTF. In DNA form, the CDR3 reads TGTGCCAGCTCTAAGGAAAACAGACCCTCTGGGGCCAACGTCCTGACTTTC.

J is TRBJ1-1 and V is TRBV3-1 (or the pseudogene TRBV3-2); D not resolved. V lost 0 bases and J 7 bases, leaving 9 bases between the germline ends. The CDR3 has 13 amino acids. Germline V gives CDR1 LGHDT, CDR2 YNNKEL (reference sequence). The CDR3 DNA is TGTGCCAGCAGCCAAGATTGGGGTCATGAAGCTTTCTTT. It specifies CASSQDWGHEAFF.

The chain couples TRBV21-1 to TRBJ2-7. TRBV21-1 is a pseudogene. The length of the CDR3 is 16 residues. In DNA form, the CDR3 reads TGTGCCAGCAGCAAAGTCGCGGTTCAGGCTTGGGGGGAGCAGTACTTC. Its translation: CASSKVAVQAWGEQYF.

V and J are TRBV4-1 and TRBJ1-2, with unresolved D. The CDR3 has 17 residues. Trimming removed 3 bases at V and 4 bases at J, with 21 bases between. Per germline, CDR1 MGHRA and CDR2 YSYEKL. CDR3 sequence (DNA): TGCGCCAGCAGCCATAGGCAGCAGTCCATGGCTGGCTATGGCTACACCTTC. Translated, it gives CASSHRQQSMAGYGYTF.

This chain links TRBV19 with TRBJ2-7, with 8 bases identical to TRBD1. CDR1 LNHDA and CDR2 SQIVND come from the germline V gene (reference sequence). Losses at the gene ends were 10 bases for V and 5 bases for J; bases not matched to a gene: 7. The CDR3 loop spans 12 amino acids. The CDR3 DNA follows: TGTGCCAACCAGGACAGGGTTCACGAGCAGTACTTC. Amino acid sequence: CANQDRVHEQYF.

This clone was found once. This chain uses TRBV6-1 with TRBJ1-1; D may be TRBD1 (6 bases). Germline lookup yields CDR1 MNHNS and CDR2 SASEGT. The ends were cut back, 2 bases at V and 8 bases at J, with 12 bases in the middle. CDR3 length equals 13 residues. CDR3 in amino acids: CASSEQNRVEAFF. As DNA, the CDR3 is TGTGCCAGCAGTGAACAAAACAGGGTGGAAGCTTTCTTT.

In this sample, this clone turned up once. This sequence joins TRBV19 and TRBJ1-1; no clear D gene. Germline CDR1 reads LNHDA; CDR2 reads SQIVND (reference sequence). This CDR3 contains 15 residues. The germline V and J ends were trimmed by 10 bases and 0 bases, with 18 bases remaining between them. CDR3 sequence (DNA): TGTGCCACCACTCGGGCAGGTCTCTTGAACACTGAAGCTTTCTTT. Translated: CATTRAGLLNTEAFF.

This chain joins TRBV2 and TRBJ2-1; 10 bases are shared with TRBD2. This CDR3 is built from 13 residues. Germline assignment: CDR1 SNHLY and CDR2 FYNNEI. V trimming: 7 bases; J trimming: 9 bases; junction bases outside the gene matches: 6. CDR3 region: CASKGGTSAEQFF. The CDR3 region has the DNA TGTGCCAGCAAGGGAGGGACTAGCGCTGAGCAGTTCTTC.

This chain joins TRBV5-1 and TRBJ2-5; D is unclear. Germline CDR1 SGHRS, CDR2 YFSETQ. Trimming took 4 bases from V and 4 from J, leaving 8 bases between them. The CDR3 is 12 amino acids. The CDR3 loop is CASSHLGETQYF. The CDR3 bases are TGCGCCAGCAGCCACTTGGGAGAGACCCAGTACTTC.

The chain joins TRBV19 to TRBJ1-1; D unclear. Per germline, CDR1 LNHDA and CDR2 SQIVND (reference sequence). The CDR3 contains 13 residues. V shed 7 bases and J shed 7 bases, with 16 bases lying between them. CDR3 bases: TGTGCCAGTATTCACTTACGGGGTAATGAAGCTTTCTTT. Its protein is CASIHLRGNEAFF.

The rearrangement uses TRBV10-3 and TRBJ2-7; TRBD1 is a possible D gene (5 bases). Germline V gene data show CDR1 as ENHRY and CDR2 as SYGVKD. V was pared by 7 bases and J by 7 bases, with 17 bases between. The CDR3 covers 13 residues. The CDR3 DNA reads TGTGCCATCAAGGGGATACAATCGAAAGAGCAGTACTTC. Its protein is CAIKGIQSKEQYF.

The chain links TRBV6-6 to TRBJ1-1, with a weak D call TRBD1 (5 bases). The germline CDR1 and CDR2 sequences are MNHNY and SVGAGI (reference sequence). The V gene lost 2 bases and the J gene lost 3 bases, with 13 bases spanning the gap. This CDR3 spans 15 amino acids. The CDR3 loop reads CASSYGVDRYTEAFF. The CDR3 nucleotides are TGTGCCAGCAGTTACGGCGTTGACAGATACACTGAAGCTTTCTTT.